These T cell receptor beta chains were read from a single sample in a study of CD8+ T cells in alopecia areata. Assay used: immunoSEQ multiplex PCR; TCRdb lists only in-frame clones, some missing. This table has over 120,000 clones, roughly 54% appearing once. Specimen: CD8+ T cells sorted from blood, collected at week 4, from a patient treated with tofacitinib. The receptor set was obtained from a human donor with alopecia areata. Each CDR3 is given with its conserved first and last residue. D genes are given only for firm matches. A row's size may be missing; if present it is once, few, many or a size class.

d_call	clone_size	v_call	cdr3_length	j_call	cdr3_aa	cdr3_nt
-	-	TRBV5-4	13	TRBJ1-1	CASSPTDPLEAFF	TGTGCCAGCAGCCCCACGGATCCCTTAGAAGCTTTCTTT
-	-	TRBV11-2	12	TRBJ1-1	CASSLSQAEAFF	TGTGCCAGCAGCTTATCTCAAGCTGAAGCTTTCTTT
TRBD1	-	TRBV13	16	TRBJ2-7	CASSLGTGGLRDEQYF	TGTGCCAGCAGCCTCGGGACAGGGGGTCTTAGGGACGAGCAGTACTTC
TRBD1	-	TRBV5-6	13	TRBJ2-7	CASSYDRDYEQYF	TGTGCCAGCAGCTACGACAGGGACTACGAGCAGTACTTC
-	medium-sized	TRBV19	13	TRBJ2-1	CASSMTGWNEQFF	TGTGCCAGTAGTATGACCGGGTGGAATGAGCAGTTCTTC
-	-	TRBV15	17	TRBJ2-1	CATSRVRGPSSYNEQFF	TGTGCCACCAGCAGAGTTCGGGGGCCTAGCTCCTACAATGAGCAGTTCTTC
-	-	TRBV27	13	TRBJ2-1	CASSLTRRSEQFF	TGTGCCAGCAGCCTGACCCGGCGGAGTGAGCAGTTCTTC
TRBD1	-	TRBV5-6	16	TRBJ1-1	CASSYGTGLMNTEAFF	TGTGCCAGCAGCTACGGGACAGGGCTCATGAACACTGAAGCTTTCTTT
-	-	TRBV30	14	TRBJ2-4	CAWSVQTGPVEEYF	TGTGCCTGGAGTGTACAAACAGGCCCGGTCGAGGAGTACTTC
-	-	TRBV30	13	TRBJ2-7	CAWSVGTLYEQYF	TGTGCCTGGAGTGTTGGTACTCTGTACGAGCAGTACTTC
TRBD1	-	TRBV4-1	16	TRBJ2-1	CASSQRAGQGYNEQFF	TGCGCCAGCAGCCAGAGGGCTGGACAGGGTTACAATGAGCAGTTCTTC
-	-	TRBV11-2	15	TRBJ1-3	CASSLDSGRGNTIYF	TGTGCCAGCAGCTTAGATTCAGGTCGCGGAAACACCATATATTTT
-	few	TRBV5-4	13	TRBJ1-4	CASSEEGVEKLFF	TGTGCCAGCAGCGAAGAGGGGGTTGAAAAACTGTTTTTT
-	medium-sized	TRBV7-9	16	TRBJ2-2	CASSFSWGPYTGELFF	TGTGCCAGCAGCTTTAGTTGGGGTCCGTACACCGGGGAGCTGTTTTTT
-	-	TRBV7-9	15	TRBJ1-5	CASSLGSGSNQPQHF	TGTGCCAGCAGCTTAGGATCAGGGAGCAATCAGCCCCAGCATTTT
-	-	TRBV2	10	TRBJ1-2	CASRDYGYTF	TGTGCCAGCAGGGACTATGGCTACACCTTC
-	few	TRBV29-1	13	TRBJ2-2	CSVEQGSTGELFF	TGCAGCGTTGAACAGGGGAGCACCGGGGAGCTGTTTTTT
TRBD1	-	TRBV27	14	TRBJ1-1	CASSFQGVNTEAFF	TGTGCCAGCAGTTTTCAGGGGGTGAACACTGAAGCTTTCTTT
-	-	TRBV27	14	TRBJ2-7	CASSFRPGSYEQYF	TGTGCCAGCAGTTTCCGACCGGGCTCCTACGAGCAGTACTTC
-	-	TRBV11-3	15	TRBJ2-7	CASSLDSGAAREQYF	TGTGCCAGCAGCTTAGATTCAGGGGCAGCGAGAGAGCAGTACTTC
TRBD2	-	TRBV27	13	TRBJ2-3	CASRTSGTDTQYF	TGTGCCAGCAGGACTAGCGGCACAGATACGCAGTATTTT
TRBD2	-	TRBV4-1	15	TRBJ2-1	CASSYRLAAYNEQFF	TGCGCCAGCAGCTATCGACTAGCGGCCTACAATGAGCAGTTCTTC
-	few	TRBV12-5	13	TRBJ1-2	CASGHDPNYGYTF	TGTGCTAGTGGTCACGACCCAAACTATGGCTACACCTTC
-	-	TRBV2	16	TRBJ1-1	CASSDSGVGMNTEAFF	TGTGCCAGCAGTGACTCGGGTGTTGGGATGAACACTGAAGCTTTCTTT
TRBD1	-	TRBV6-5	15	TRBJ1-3	CASSSDRGLGNTIYF	TGTGCCAGCAGTTCGGACAGGGGGCTTGGAAACACCATATATTTT
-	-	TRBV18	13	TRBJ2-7	CASSPPPGYEQYF	TGTGCCAGCTCACCACCGCCCGGGTACGAGCAGTACTTC
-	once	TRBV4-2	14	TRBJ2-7	CASSQDYTPYEQYF	TGTGCCAGCAGCCAAGATTACACACCCTACGAGCAGTACTTC
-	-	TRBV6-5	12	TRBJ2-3	CASSSGSDTQYF	TGTGCCAGCAGTTCTGGGTCCGATACGCAGTATTTT
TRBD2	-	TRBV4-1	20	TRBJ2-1	CASSHTPGLAGGPSYNEQFF	TGCGCCAGCAGCCACACCCCGGGACTAGCGGGGGGCCCATCCTACAATGAGCAGTTCTTC
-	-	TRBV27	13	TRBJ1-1	CASSFQDQKTAFF	TGTGCCAGCAGTTTTCAGGACCAGAAGACGGCTTTCTTT
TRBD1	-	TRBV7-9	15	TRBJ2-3	CASPNPGQRTDTQYF	TGTGCCAGCCCCAATCCGGGACAGAGAACAGATACGCAGTATTTT
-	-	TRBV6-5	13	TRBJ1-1	CASRPPEGLEAFF	TGTGCCAGCAGACCGCCGGAGGGACTTGAAGCTTTCTTT
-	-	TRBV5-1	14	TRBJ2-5	CASSSREHIETQYF	TGCGCCAGCAGCTCTCGGGAGCACATAGAGACCCAGTACTTC
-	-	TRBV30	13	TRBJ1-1	CAWSVGQYTEAFF	TGTGCCTGGAGTGTAGGACAATACACTGAAGCTTTCTTT
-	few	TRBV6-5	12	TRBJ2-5	CASSYGGETQYF	TGTGCCAGCAGTTACGGGGGGGAGACCCAGTACTTC
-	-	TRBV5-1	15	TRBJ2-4	CASSLLSPRAGIQYF	TGCGCCAGCAGCCTCCTTAGCCCAAGAGCTGGCATTCAGTACTTC
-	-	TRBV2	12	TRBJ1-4	CASRPKKEELFF	TGTGCCAGCAGGCCAAAAAAGGAGGAACTGTTTTTT
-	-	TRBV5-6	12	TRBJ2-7	CASSSDGYEQYF	TGTGCCAGCAGCTCGGACGGCTACGAGCAGTACTTC
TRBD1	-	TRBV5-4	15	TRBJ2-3	CASSPRTGRTDTQYF	TGTGCCAGCAGCCCACGGACAGGGAGAACAGATACGCAGTATTTT
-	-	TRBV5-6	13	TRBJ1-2	CASSPGRDYGYTF	TGTGCCAGCAGCCCGGGCCGCGACTATGGCTACACCTTC
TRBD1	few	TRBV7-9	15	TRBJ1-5	CASSQAGGLEQPQHF	TGTGCCAGCAGCCAGGCAGGGGGCTTGGAGCAGCCCCAGCATTTT
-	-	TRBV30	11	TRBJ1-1	CAWYQLIEAFF	TGTGCCTGGTACCAATTAATCGAAGCTTTCTTT
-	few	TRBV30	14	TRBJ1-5	CAWSDTGDWEPQHF	TGTGCCTGGAGCGATACGGGGGACTGGGAGCCCCAGCATTTT
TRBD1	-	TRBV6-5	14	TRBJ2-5	CASSWGQAQETQYF	TGTGCCAGCAGTTGGGGACAGGCTCAAGAGACCCAGTACTTC
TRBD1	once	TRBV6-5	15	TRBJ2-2	CASSRQGFDTGELFF	TGTGCCAGCAGCCGACAGGGGTTTGACACCGGGGAGCTGTTTTTT
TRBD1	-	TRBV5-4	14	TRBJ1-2	CASSFPGQGYGYTF	TGTGCCAGCAGCTTTCCGGGACAGGGCTATGGCTACACCTTC
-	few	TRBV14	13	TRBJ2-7	CASSQDRAHEQYF	TGTGCCAGCAGCCAAGACCGGGCCCATGAGCAGTACTTC
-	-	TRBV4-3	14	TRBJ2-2	CASSQDSFTGELFF	TGCGCCAGCAGCCAAGATAGCTTCACCGGGGAGCTGTTTTTT
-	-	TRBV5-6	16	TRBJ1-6	CASRYLTSSYNSPLHF	TGTGCCAGCAGGTATCTCACGAGCTCCTATAATTCACCCCTCCACTTT
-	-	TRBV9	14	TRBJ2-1	CASTEGGPNNEQFF	TGTGCCAGCACCGAAGGAGGGCCCAACAATGAGCAGTTCTTC
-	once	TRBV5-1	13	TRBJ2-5	CASSLMLYETQYF	TGCGCCAGCAGCTTAATGCTATACGAGACCCAGTACTTC
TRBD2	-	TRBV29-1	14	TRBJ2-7	CSVEGLAGAYEQYF	TGCAGCGTTGAAGGACTAGCGGGGGCCTACGAGCAGTACTTC
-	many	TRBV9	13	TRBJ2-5	CASSVGGEETQYF	TGTGCCAGCAGCGTAGGGGGCGAGGAGACCCAGTACTTC
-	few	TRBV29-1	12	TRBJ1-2	CSVGEYGYGYTF	TGCAGCGTTGGAGAATACGGCTATGGCTACACCTTC
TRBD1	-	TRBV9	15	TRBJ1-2	CASSVDTGGTYGYTF	TGTGCCAGCAGCGTAGATACAGGGGGCACCTATGGCTACACCTTC
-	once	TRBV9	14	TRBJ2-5	CASSVVAGQETQYF	TGTGCCAGCAGCGTGGTCGCTGGACAAGAGACCCAGTACTTC
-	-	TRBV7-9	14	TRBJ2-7	CASSLLGRAYEQYF	TGTGCCAGCAGCTTATTGGGCAGGGCTTACGAGCAGTACTTC
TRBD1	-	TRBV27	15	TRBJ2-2	CASSMGQGATGELFF	TGTGCCAGCAGTATGGGACAGGGGGCGACCGGGGAGCTGTTTTTT
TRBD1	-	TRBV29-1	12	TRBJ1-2	CSVGDRGIGYTF	TGCAGCGTGGGGGACAGGGGAATTGGCTACACCTTC
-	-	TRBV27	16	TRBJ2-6	CASSLGWYSGANVLTF	TGTGCCAGCAGTTTAGGTTGGTACTCTGGGGCCAACGTCCTGACTTTC